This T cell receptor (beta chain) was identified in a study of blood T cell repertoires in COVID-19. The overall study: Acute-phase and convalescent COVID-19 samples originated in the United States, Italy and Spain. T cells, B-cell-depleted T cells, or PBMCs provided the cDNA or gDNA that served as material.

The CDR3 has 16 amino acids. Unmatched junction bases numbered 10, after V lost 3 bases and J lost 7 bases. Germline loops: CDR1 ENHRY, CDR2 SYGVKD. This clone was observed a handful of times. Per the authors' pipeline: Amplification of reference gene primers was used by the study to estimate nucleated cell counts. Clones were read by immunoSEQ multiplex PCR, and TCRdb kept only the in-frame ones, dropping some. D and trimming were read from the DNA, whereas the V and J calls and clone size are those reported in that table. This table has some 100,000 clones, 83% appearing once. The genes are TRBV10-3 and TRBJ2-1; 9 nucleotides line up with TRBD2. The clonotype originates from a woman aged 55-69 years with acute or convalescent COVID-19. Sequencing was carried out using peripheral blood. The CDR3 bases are TGTGCCATCAGTGATGGGCGTGGCGGGGGGGCGAATGAGCAGTTCTTC. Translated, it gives CAISDGRGGGANEQFF.